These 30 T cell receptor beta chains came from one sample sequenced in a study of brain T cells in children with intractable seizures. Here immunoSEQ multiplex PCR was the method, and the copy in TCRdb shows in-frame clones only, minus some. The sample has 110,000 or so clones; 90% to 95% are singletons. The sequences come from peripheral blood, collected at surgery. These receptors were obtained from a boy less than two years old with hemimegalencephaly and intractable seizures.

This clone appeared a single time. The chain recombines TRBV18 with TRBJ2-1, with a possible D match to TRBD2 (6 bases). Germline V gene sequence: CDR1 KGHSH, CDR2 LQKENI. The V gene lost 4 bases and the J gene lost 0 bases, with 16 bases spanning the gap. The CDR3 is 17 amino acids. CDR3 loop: CASSLLLAPSSYNEQFF. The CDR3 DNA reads TGTGCCAGCTCACTTCTCCTAGCGCCCAGCTCCTACAATGAGCAGTTCTTC.

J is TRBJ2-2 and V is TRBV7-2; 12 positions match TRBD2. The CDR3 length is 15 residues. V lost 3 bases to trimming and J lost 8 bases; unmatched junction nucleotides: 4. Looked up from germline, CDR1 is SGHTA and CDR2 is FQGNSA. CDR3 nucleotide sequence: TGTGCCAGCAGCTTCGGACTAGCGGGAAGAGGGGAGCTGTTTTTT. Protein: CASSFGLAGRGELFF.

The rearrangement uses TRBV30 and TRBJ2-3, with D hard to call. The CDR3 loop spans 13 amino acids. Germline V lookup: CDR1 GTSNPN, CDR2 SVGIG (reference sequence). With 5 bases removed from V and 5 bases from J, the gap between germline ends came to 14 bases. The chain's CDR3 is CAWEERRGDTQYF. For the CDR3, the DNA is TGTGCCTGGGAGGAACGCAGAGGAGATACGCAGTATTTT.

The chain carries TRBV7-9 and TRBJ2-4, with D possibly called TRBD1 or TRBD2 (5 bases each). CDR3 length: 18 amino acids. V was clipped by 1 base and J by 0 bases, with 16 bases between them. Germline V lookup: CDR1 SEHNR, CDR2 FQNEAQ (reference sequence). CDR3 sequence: CASSLGLAGNLAKNIQYF. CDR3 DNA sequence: TGTGCCAGCAGCTTAGGGCTAGCAGGGAATCTAGCCAAAAACATTCAGTACTTC.

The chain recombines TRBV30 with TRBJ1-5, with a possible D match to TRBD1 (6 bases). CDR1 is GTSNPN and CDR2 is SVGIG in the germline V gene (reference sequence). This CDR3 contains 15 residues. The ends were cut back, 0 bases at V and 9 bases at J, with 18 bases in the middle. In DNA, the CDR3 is TGTGCCTGGAGTGTACGTAGGACAGAGGCTCGGCCCCAGCATTTT. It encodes CAWSVRRTEARPQHF. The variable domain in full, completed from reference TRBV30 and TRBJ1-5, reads SQTIHQWPATLVQPVGSPLSLECTVEGTSNPNLYWYRQAAGRGLQLLFYSVGIGQISSEVPQNLSASRPQDRQFILSSKKLLLSDSGFYLCAWSVRRTEARPQHFGDGTRLSIL.

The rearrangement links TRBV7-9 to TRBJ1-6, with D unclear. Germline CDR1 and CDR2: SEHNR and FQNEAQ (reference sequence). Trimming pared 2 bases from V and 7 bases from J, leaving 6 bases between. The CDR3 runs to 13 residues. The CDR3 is CASSLSGNSPLHF. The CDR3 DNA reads TGTGCCAGCAGCTTATCCGGGAATTCACCCCTCCACTTT.

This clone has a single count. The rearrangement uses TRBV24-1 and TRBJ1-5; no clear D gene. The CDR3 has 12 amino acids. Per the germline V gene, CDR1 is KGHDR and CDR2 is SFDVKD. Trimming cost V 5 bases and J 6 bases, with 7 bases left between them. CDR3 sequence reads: CATSAGGQPQHF. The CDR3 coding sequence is TGTGCCACCAGTGCCGGTGGTCAGCCCCAGCATTTT.

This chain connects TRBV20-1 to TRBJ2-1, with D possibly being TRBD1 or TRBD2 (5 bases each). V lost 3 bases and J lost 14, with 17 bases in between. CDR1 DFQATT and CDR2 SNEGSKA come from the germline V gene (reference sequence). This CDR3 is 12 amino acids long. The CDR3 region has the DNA TGCAGTGCTAGTAGGGACGCAGGACGGGAGTTCTTC. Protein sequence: CSASRDAGREFF.

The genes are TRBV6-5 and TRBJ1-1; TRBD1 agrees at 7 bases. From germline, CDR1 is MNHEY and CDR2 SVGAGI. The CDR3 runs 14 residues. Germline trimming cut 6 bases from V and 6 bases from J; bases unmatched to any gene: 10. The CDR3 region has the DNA TGTGCCAGCAGGAGACAGGGAAGTTTATCTGAAGCTTTCTTT. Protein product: CASRRQGSLSEAFF.

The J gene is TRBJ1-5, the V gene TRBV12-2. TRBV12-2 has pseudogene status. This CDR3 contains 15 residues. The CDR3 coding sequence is TGTGCAAGTCGCTTAGTGTACGGTGCCCCTGAGCCCCAGCATTTT. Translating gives CASRLVYGAPEPQHF.

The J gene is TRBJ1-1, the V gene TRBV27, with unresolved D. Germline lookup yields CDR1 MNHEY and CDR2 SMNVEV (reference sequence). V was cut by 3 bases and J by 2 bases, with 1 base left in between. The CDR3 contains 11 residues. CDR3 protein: CASSFNTEAFF. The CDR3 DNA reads TGTGCCAGCAGTTTCAACACTGAAGCTTTCTTT.

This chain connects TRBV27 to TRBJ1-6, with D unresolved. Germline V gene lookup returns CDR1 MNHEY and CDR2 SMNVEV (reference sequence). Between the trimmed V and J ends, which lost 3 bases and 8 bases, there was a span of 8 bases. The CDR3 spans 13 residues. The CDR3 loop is CASSFFGDSPLHF. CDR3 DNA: TGTGCCAGCAGTTTTTTCGGGGATTCACCCCTCCACTTT.

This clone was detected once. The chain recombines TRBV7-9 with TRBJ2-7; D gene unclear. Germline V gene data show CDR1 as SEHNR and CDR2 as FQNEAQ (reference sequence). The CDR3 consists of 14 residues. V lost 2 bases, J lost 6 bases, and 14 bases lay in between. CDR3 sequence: CASSLNGPYSEQYF. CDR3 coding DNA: TGTGCCAGCAGCTTAAATGGGCCGTACTCCGAGCAGTACTTC.

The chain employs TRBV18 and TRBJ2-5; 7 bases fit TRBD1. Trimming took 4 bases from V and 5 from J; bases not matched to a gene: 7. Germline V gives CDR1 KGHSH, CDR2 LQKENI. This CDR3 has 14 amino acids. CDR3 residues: CASSQRQGWETQYF. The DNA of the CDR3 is TGTGCCAGCTCACAACGACAGGGCTGGGAGACCCAGTACTTC.

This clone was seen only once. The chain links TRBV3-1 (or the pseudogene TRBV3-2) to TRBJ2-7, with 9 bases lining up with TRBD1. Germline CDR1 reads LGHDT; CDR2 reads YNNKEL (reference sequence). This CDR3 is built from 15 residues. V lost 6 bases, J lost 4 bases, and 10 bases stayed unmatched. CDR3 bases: TGTGCCAGCAGACACTGGACAGGGGAAAAGTACGAGCAGTACTTC. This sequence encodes CASRHWTGEKYEQYF.

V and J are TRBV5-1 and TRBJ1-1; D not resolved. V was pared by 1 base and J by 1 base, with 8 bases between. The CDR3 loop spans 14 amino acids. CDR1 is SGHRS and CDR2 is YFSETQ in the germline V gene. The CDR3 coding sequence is TGCGCCAGCAGCTTGTTGGGGTGGAACACTGAAGCTTTCTTT. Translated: CASSLLGWNTEAFF.

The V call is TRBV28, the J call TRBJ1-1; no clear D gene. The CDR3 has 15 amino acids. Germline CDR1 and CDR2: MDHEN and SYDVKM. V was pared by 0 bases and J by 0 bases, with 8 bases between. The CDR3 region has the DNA TGTGCCAGCAGTTTATGGGCGGGGATGAACACTGAAGCTTTCTTT. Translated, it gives CASSLWAGMNTEAFF.

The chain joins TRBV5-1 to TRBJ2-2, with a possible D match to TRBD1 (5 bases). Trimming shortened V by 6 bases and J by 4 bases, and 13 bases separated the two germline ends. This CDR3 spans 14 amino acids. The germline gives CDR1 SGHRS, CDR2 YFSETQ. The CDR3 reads CASKIRVPTGELFF. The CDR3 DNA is TGCGCCAGCAAAATCAGGGTTCCCACCGGGGAGCTGTTTTTT.

The CDR3 DNA is TGCGCCAGCAGCCAGAGGACGACCCCTAGGAATGAGCAGTTCTTC. Amino acid sequence: CASSQRTTPRNEQFF. The chain is built from TRBV4-3 and TRBJ2-1; D not resolved. The CDR3 sequence is 15 residues long. V was trimmed by 3 bases and J by 7 bases, leaving 16 bases between them. Per germline, CDR1 LGHNA and CDR2 YSLEER.

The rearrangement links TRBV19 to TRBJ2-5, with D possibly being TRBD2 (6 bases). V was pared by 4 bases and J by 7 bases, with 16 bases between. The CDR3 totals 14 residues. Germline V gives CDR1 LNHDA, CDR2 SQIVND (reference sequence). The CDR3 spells CASSTMGGAVTQYF. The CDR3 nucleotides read TGTGCCAGTAGTACGATGGGGGGAGCGGTGACCCAGTACTTC.

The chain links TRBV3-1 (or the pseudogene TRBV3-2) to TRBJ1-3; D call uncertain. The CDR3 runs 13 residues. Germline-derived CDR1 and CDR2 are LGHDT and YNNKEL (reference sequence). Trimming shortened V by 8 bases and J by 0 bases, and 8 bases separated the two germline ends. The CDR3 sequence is CASAGSSGNTIYF. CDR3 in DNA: TGTGCCAGCGCGGGCAGCTCTGGAAACACCATATATTTT.

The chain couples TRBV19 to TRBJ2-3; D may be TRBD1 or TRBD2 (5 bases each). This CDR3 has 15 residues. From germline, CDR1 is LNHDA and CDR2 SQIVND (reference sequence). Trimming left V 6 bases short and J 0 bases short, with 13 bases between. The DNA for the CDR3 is TGTGCCAGTAGCACCGGGACGGAGAGCACAGATACGCAGTATTTT. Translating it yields CASSTGTESTDTQYF. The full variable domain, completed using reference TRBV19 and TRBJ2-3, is DGGITQSPKYLFRKEGQNVTLSCEQNLNHDAMYWYRQDPGQGLRLIYYSQIVNDFQKGDIAEGYSVSREKKESFPLTVTSAQKNPTAFYLCASSTGTESTDTQYFGPGTRLTVL.

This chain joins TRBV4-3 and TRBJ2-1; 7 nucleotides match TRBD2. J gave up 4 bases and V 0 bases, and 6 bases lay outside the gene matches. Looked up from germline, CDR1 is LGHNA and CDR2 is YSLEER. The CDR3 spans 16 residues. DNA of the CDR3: TGCGCCAGCAGCCAAGATATGGGACTACCTTACAATGAGCAGTTCTTC. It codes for CASSQDMGLPYNEQFF.

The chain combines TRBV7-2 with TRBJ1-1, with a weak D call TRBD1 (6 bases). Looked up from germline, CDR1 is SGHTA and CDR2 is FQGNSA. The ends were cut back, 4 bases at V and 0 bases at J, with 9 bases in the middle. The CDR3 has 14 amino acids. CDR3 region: CASSSDSLNTEAFF. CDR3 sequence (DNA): TGTGCCAGCAGCTCGGACAGCTTGAACACTGAAGCTTTCTTT.

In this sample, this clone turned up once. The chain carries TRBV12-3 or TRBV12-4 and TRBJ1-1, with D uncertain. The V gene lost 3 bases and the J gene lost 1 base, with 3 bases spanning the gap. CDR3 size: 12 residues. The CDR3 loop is CASSFKNTEAFF. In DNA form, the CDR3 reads TGTGCCAGCAGTTTCAAGAACACTGAAGCTTTCTTT.

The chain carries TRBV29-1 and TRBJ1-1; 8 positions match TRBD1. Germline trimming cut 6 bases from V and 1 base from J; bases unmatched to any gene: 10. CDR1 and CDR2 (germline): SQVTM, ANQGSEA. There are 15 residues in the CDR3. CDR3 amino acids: CSVAGGQRQNTEAFF. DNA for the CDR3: TGCAGCGTAGCAGGGGGCCAACGTCAGAACACTGAAGCTTTCTTT.

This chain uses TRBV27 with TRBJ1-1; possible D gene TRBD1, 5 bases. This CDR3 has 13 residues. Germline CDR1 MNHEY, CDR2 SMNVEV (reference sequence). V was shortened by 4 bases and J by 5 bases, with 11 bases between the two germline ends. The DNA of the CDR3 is TGTGCCAGCAGTTGGGGCGGAGGGACTGAAGCTTTCTTT. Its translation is CASSWGGGTEAFF.

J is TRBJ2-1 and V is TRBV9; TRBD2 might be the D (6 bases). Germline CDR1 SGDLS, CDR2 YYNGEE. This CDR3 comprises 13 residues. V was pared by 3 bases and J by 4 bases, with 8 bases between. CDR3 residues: CASSARGYNEQFF. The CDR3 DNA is TGTGCCAGCAGCGCTCGGGGGTACAATGAGCAGTTCTTC.

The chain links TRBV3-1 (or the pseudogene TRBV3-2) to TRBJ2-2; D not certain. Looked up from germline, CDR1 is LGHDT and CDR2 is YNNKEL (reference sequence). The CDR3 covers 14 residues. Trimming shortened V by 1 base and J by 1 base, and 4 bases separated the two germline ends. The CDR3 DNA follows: TGTGCCAGCAGCCAAGTGTGGAACACCGGGGAGCTGTTTTTT. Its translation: CASSQVWNTGELFF.

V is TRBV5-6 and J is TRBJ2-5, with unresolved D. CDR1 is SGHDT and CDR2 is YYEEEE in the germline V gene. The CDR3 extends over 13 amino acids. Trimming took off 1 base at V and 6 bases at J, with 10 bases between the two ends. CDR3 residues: CASSLTSPQTQYF. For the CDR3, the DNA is TGTGCCAGCAGCTTGACCTCGCCACAGACCCAGTACTTC.